These T cell receptor beta chains were read from a single sample in a study of OX40 agonist ivuxolimab in advanced cancers. TCRdb's table, derived via immunoSEQ multiplex PCR, lists solely in-frame clones and lacks some. Of some 63,000 clones in the sample, almost 95% are singletons; the top ten hold about 19%. Sequences were derived from CD4+ or CD8+ T cells sorted from blood, sampled in a trial of the OX40 agonist ivuxolimab. These receptors were taken from an adult with an advanced solid tumor such as melanoma, head and neck, liver or kidney cancer. The CDR3 runs from the conserved cysteine through the conserved F or W. The D gene is left open where the match is weak. Where a row states a size, it is once, few, many or the class of an expanded clone; other rows omit it.

TRBV4-3	TRBD2	-	TRBJ2-2	CASSQGLAGGTGELFF	TGCGCCAGCAGCCAGGGACTAGCGGGAGGGACCGGGGAGCTGTTTTTT
TRBV27	-	once	TRBJ2-2	CASSSSDRAASGNTGELFF	TGTGCCAGCAGTTCGTCCGACAGGGCGGCTAGCGGGAACACCGGGGAGCTGTTTTTT
TRBV7-9	-	once	TRBJ2-7	CASSSGGLPLGTGEYF	TGTGCCAGCAGCTCTGGGGGACTCCCTTTAGGCACGGGCGAGTACTTC
TRBV2	TRBD1	-	TRBJ2-7	CASRGDSELFEQYF	TGTGCCAGCAGGGGGGACAGCGAGTTGTTCGAGCAGTACTTC
TRBV6-6	-	few	TRBJ1-1	CASSYEDFTEAFF	TGTGCCAGCAGTTATGAGGATTTCACTGAAGCTTTCTTT
TRBV2	-	-	TRBJ2-7	CASSEGYNYEQYF	TGTGCCAGCAGTGAAGGCTACAACTACGAGCAGTACTTC
TRBV15	TRBD1	-	TRBJ2-7	CATSSGQGATEQYF	TGTGCCACCAGCAGTGGCCAGGGGGCAACCGAGCAGTACTTC
TRBV4-2	-	-	TRBJ2-1	CASSQERLVGNEQFF	TGTGCCAGCAGCCAAGAAAGGTTAGTCGGAAATGAGCAGTTCTTC
TRBV7-2	-	-	TRBJ2-7	CASSFPPGFGYEQYF	TGTGCCAGCAGCTTTCCCCCAGGGTTCGGCTACGAGCAGTACTTC
TRBV7-3	TRBD2	-	TRBJ2-1	CASSPEGPSGMDEQFF	TGTGCCAGCAGCCCTGAGGGGCCTAGCGGGATGGATGAGCAGTTCTTC
TRBV7-2	TRBD2	-	TRBJ2-7	CASSFGLADYEQYF	TGTGCCAGCAGCTTCGGACTAGCGGACTACGAGCAGTACTTC
TRBV5-1	-	-	TRBJ1-2	CASSLAGQNYGYTF	TGCGCCAGCAGCTTGGCCGGTCAGAACTATGGCTACACCTTC